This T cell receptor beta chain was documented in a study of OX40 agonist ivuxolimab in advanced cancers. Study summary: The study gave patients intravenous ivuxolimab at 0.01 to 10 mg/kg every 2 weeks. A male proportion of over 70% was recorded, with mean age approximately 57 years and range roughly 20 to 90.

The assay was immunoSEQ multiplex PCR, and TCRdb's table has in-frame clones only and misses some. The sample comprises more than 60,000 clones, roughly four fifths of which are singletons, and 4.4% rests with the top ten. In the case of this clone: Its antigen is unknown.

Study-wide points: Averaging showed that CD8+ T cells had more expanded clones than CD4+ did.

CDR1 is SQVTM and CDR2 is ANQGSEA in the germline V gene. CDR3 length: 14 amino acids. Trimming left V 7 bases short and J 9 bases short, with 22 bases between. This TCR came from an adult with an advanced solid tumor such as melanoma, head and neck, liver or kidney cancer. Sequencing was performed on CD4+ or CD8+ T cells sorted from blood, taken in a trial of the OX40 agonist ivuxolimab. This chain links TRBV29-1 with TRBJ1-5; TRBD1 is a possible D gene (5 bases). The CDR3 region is CSAIRLWGKRPQHF. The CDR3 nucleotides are TGCAGCGCCATTCGATTGTGGGGGAAAAGGCCCCAGCATTTT. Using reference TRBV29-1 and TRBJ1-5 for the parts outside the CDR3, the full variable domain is SAVISQKPSRDICQRGTSLTIQCQVDSQVTMMFWYRQQPGQSLTLIATANQGSEATYESGFVIDKFPISRPNLTFSTLTVSNMSPEDSSIYLCSAIRLWGKRPQHFGDGTRLSIL.